The present entry profiles one TCR beta chain with its context. Its antigen is still unknown. This sample includes further DNA sequences coding for the same CDR3. This entry comes from a study of OX40 agonist ivuxolimab in advanced cancers. Study information: Patients were given ivuxolimab, an antibody that agonizes OX40 (CD134). Of mixed ages from about 23 to 79 and averaging roughly 66 years, the group was roughly 85% male. Antecedent anti-PD-1, anti-PD-L1 or anti-CTLA-4 therapy was permissible, with 30% to 50% having received some. Regarding the study as a whole: In CD8+ T cells, expanded clones were on average more numerous than in CD4+.

Assay used: immunoSEQ multiplex PCR; TCRdb lists only in-frame clones, some missing. Of about 93,000 clones detected, about 92% appear once; the ten largest clones hold around 0.51%. The length of the CDR3 is 12 residues. The V and J ends lost 4 bases and 3 bases respectively, with 7 bases between them. Germline values: CDR1 SGHRS, CDR2 YFSETQ. The sequences come from CD4+ or CD8+ T cells sorted from blood, collected in a trial of the OX40 agonist ivuxolimab. V gene TRBV5-1 combines with J gene TRBJ1-1, with D perhaps matching TRBD1 (6 bases). The sequence derives from an adult with an advanced solid tumor such as melanoma, head and neck, liver or kidney cancer. CDR3: CASSKGDTEAFF. DNA for the CDR3: TGCGCCAGCAGCAAGGGGGACACTGAAGCTTTCTTT.